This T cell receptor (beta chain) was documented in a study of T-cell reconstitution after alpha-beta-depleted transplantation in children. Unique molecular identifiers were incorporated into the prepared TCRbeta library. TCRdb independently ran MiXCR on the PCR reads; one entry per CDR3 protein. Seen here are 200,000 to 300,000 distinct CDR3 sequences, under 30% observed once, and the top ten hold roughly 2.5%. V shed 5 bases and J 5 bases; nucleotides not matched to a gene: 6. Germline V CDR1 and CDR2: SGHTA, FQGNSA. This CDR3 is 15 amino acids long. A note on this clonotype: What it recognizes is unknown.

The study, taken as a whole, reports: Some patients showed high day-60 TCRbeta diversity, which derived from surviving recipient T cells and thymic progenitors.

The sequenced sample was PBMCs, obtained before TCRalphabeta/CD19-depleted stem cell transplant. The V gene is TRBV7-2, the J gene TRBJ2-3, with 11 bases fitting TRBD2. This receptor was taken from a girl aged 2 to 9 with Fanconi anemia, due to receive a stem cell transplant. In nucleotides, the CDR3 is TGTGCCAGCAGCGATAGCGGGGGGGCCATAGATACGCAGTATTTT. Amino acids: CASSDSGGAIDTQYF.